This T cell receptor beta chain derives from a study of blood T cell repertoires in COVID-19. For the study at large: Acute-phase and convalescent COVID-19 samples originated in the United States, Italy and Spain. T cells, B-cell-depleted T cells, or PBMCs supplied cDNA or gDNA.

Original handling: Reference gene primer amplification gave estimated nucleated cell counts. TCRdb's copy holds only in-frame clones and misses some; the assay was immunoSEQ multiplex PCR. The V and J calls and clone size are taken from that table; D and trimming were inferred from the DNA. The table shows 42,000 or so clones, with around 94% occurring only once. Germline V CDR1 and CDR2: SGHAT, FQNNGV. The V segment lost 3 bases and the J segment 0 bases; nucleotides outside the gene matches: 4. The CDR3 consists of 17 residues. Material: peripheral blood. The TCR originated in a man aged 45-65 years with active COVID-19. This chain uses TRBV11-2 with TRBJ2-1, with 11 bases that match TRBD2. Here the CDR3 DNA reads TGTGCCAGCAGCTTCGCTAGCGGGAGGAGCTCCTACAATGAGCAGTTCTTC. This codes for CASSFASGRSSYNEQFF.